The TCR beta chain under discussion was sequenced for a study of T cells after yellow fever vaccination. About the research overall: Fractions with few cells were prepared using SMART-Seq v4 Ultra Low Input.

Study-level results: Subsequent booster samples again held most clones from primary vaccination (96% CD4, just under 90% CD8). The presence of abundant clonotypes contaminating from the bulk population was possible in FACS-sorted repertoires.

To note about this clonotype: Its antigen is not known. One junction end does not reproduce the germline sequence, and a read error may be involved.

From the 5' RACE reads, TCRdb called clonotypes with MiXCR, one entry per CDR3 protein. The sample consists of about 630,000 distinct CDR3 sequences, 10% to 15% of them appearing once. The CDR3 has 13 residues. This rearrangement joins TRBV7-1 to TRBJ1-2; maybe TRBD1 (5 bases). TRBV7-1 is labeled an ORF, and its function is uncertain. This TCR was recovered from a man aged 25-45 years who received the YFV17D yellow fever vaccine. The specimen comprised PBMCs, sampled on the day of the yellow fever booster vaccination. The CDR3 here is CAISSGGNYGYTF. Written as DNA, the CDR3 is TGTGCCATCAGCTCTGGGGGGAACTATGGCTACACCTTC.